The entry below describes one T cell receptor (beta chain). The data derive from a study of cytomegalovirus exposure and HLA in healthy donors. Researchers ran the PCR with 60 Vbeta and 13 Jbeta primers. Repertoires were generated with immunoSEQ multiplex PCR, while TCRdb's copy carries only in-frame clones and drops some. Here the sample spans 90,000 to 110,000 clones, around 75% being singletons. The CDR3 has 15 amino acids. The trim removed 1 base at V and 6 bases at J, leaving 4 bases unmatched. Germline CDR1 reads SGHTA; CDR2 reads FQGNSA. The TCR comes from a man aged 25 to 40 in good health and CMV-seropositive. The chain uses TRBV7-2 and TRBJ2-2, with 8 bases that match TRBD2. Sequenced sample: PBMCs. The CDR3 nucleotides are TGTGCCAGCAGCTTAGGGGGGCGGGGGGCCGGGGAGCTGTTTTTT. Residues: CASSLGGRGAGELFF.